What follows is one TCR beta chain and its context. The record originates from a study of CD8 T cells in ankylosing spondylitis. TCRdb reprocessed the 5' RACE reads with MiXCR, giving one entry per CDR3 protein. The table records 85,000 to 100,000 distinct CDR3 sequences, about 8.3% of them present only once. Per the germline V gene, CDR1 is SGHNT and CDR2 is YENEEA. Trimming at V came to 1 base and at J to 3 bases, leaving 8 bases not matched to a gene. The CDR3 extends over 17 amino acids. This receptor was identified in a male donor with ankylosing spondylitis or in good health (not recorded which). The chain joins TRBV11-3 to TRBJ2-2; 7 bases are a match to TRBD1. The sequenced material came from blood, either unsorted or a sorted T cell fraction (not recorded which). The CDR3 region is CASSLGGDRAHTGELFF. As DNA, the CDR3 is TGTGCCAGCAGCTTAGGAGGCGACAGGGCTCACACCGGGGAGCTGTTTTTT.